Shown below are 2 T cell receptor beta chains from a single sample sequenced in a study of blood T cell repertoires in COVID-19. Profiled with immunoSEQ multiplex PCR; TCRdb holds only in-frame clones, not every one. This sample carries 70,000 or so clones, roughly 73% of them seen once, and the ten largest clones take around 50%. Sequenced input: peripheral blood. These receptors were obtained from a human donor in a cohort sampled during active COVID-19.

CDR3 DNA: TGTGCCAGCAGCCAGCGGTCGGGGGCCAACGTCCTGACTTTC. Translation: CASSQRSGANVLTF. The V call is TRBV3-1 (or the pseudogene TRBV3-2), the J call TRBJ2-6; no firm D call. CDR1 and CDR2 from the germline V gene are LGHDT and YNNKEL (reference sequence). CDR3 length equals 14 residues. V lost 3 bases and J 4 bases, leaving 7 bases between the germline ends.

The CDR3 loop is CASAQGFSYNEQFF. In DNA form, the CDR3 reads TGTGCCAGCGCTCAGGGATTCTCCTACAATGAGCAGTTCTTC. The chain links TRBV6-5 to TRBJ2-1, with D possibly being TRBD1 (5 bases). The V end was cut by 8 bases, the J end by 0 bases, with 11 bases between. This CDR3 comprises 14 residues. CDR1 MNHEY and CDR2 SVGAGI come from the germline V gene.